This T cell receptor (beta chain) was identified during a study of shared clonotypes between healthy human individuals (dated by TCRdb to between 2020 and 2021). For the study in its entirety: The cohort comprised a couple of women and a few men aged 18 to 49 years. For each donor, CD4 naive and CD4 memory were each given three plates, CD8 naive was given two plates, and CD8 memory was given one plate. To estimate repertoire size and how much clonotype sharing occurs between individuals, the study deeply sequenced the blood TCR repertoires of several healthy adults. To increase sequencing depth and limit assay-specific biases, TCR repertoire library preparation and sequencing were carried out by different laboratories using diverse techniques. Leukapheresis yielded between about 0.94 and 8.9 billion PBMCs per donor. The research as a whole found: Compared with non-shared clonotypes, clonotypes shared by all four sorted-subset donors had higher generation probabilities. Sampling was restricted to blood, and TCR repertoires in tissues likely differ from the TCR repertoires found in blood. Even with the large sequencing depth, rarefaction of the sorted-subset datasets indicated that sequencing was incomplete. Pairwise subsampling indicated that sequencing depth was expected to affect the degree of clonotype sharing among donors. Larger estimated clonotype richness was generally found for naive subsets than for memory subsets. When several donors were compared, the shared fraction of clonotypes was about 5.4% for naive CD4, around 4% for naive CD8, more than 2% for memory CD4, and approximately 0.4% for memory CD8. The small number of donors limited the genetic and exposure-history diversity represented.

A distance of 13 bases separates the germline ends of V and J, which lose 5 bases and 6 bases respectively. The germline V gene encodes CDR1 SGHAT and CDR2 FQDESV (reference sequence). The CDR3, cysteine through phenylalanine, is 13 amino acids long. Only CDR3 DNA is held: 39 bases, read in frame from base 1. Using the deep immunoSEQ assay, multiplex PCR amplified TCR CDR3 regions from genomic DNA. For each cell subset, the extracted genomic DNA was distributed evenly across all wells of several immunoSEQ 96-well plates, and each plate served as one replicate. For sorted subsets, approximately 210 ng genomic DNA, equal to some 28,000 T cell genomes, was loaded into each replicate PCR. The purified libraries were quantified using a Qubit 3.0 fluorometer, sized with a Bioanalyzer 2100, and then quantified again using the KAPA Library Quantification kit. Every immunoSEQ 96-well plate was sequenced on a separate single-read 150-cycle Illumina NextSeq 550 flow cell. The paper's data handling went like this. Because the immunoSEQ output held only junctional sequences and lacked quality scores, the filtering could not match the filtering applied to full-length reads. To assign V/J genes and CDR3, sequences were annotated using PyIR, a Python wrapper for IgBLAST v1.9, with IMGT germline references. Reads were removed for weak V/J assignments (E-value above 1e-6), missing CDR3, stop codons, out-of-frame junctions, or ambiguous translated residues. V3J clonotypes were defined by identical inferred V gene, J gene, and CDR3 amino acid sequence. Percentage overlap between repertoires was computed as shared unique clonotypes divided by the size of the smaller repertoire. Three approaches were used to assess repertoire richness: RTK rarefaction, the Chao1 estimator, and Recon v2.1 estimates of unobserved clonotypes. Generation probabilities were computed with OLGA for all TCRbeta clonotypes obtained by the gDNA method from four donors. TCRdb retrieved this table from immuneACCESS and kept in-frame rearrangements only. Not all clones are present; in checked studies, unresolved V genes account for under half, and no reason is known for the remainder. V, J and clone size are those of that table, while D and trimming were read from the DNA. The sample has about 980,000 clones on record, about three quarters of them singletons. Approximately 1.5% of the sample belongs to the ten largest clones.

The donors were healthy, HIV-negative adults with no recently reported acute infections or vaccinations. All donors were Caucasian adults living in Nashville, Tennessee, USA. CD4+ T cells were enriched through magnetic negative selection, after which naive cells were positively selected on CD45RA and the remaining negative fraction served as the memory subset. Blood was obtained by leukapheresis, after which PBMCs were separated by Ficoll-Histopaque density gradient centrifugation and cryopreserved in liquid nitrogen vapor phase. Analytical flow cytometry was used to check the purity and quantity of every magnetically sorted T cell population. Each sorted fraction had its genomic DNA isolated and then quantified by UV absorbance on a Nanodrop 2000c. As for this clone: Its antigen is currently not known. Base qualities are not recorded, but no much larger clone differs from it by a single base.

The sequenced material came from memory CD4+ T cells sorted from blood. Per the publication, the cell subset or site label means: CD45RA-negative fraction. In this chain, TRBV11-1 is recombined with TRBJ1-1; TRBD1 might be the D gene, on 5 matching bases. The clonotype comes from a man aged 18-30 years in good health. CDR3 loop: CASSTNRGAEAFF. The DNA is as follows: TGTGCCAGCAGCACCAACCGAGGGGCTGAAGCTTTCTTT.